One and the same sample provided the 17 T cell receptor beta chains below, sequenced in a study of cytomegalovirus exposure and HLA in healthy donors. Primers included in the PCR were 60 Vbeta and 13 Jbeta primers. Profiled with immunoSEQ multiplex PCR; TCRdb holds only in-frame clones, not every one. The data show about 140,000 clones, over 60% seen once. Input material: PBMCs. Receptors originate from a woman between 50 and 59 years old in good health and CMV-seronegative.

CDR3 protein: CASSFRQGSSPLHF. The CDR3 nucleotides are TGTGCCAGCAGTTTTAGACAGGGTAGTTCACCCCTCCACTTT. The V and J genes are TRBV27 and TRBJ1-6, with 7 nucleotides matching TRBD1. Germline CDR1 and CDR2: MNHEY and SMNVEV (reference sequence). The CDR3 contains 14 residues. Germline trimming cut 3 bases from V and 9 bases from J; bases unmatched to any gene: 5.

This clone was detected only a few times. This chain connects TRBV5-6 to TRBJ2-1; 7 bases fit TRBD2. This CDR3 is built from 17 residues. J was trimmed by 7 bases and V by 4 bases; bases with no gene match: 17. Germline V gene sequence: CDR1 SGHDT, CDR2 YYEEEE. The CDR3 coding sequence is TGTGCCAGCAGCCCGGACCCGTACGAGCGGGGTAAGAATGAGCAGTTCTTC. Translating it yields CASSPDPYERGKNEQFF.

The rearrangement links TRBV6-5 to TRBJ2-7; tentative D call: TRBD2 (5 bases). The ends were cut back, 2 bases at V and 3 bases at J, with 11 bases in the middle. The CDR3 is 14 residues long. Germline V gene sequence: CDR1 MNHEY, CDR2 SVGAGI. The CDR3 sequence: CASSYAGRHYEQYF. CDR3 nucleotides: TGTGCCAGCAGTTACGCGGGCCGCCACTACGAGCAGTACTTC.

The CDR3 sequence: CAWSPPGFPYNEQFF. The CDR3 DNA reads as TGTGCCTGGAGTCCTCCAGGGTTCCCCTACAATGAGCAGTTCTTC. V gene TRBV30 combines with J gene TRBJ2-1; D is perhaps TRBD1 (5 bases). The CDR3 is 15 residues long. The V end was cut by 2 bases, the J end by 2 bases, with 13 bases between. The V gene's germline CDR1 is GTSNPN and CDR2 SVGIG (reference sequence).

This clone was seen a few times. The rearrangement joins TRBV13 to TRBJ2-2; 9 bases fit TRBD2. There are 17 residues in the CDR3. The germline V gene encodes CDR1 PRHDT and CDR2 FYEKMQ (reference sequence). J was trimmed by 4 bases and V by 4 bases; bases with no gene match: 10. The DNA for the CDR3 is TGTGCCAGCAGCTCATCACTCGGACTAGCGCGCACCGGGGAGCTGTTTTTT. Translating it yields CASSSSLGLARTGELFF. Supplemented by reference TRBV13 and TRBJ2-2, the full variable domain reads AAGVIQSPRHLIKEKRETATLKCYPIPRHDTVYWYQQGPGQDPQFLISFYEKMQSDKGSIPDRFSAQQFSDYHSELNMSSLELGDSALYFCASSSSLGLARTGELFFGEGSRLTVL.

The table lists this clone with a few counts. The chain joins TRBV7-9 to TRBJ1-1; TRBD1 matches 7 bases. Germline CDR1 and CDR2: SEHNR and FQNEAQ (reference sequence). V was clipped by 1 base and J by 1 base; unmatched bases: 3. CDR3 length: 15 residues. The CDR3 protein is CASSLEGARNTEAFF. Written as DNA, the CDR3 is TGTGCCAGCAGCTTAGAGGGGGCGAGGAACACTGAAGCTTTCTTT.

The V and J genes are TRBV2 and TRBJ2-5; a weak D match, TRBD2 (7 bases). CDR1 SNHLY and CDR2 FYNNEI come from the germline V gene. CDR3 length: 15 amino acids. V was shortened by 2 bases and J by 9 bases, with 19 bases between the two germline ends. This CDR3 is CASSESRGAGGAQYF. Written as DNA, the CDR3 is TGTGCCAGCAGTGAAAGTCGGGGGGCTGGCGGGGCCCAGTACTTC.

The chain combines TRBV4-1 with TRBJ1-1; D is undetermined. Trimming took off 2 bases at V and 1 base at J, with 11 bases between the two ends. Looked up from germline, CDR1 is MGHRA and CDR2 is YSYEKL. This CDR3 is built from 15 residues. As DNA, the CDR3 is TGCGCCAGCAGCCAAAGAGGACTGTCGAACACTGAAGCTTTCTTT. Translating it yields CASSQRGLSNTEAFF.

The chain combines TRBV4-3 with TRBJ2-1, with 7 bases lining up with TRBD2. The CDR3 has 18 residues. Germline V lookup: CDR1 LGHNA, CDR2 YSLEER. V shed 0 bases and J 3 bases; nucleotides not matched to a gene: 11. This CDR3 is CASSQDLGEGSLYNEQFF. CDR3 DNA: TGCGCCAGCAGCCAAGATCTTGGGGAGGGGTCTCTCTACAATGAGCAGTTCTTC.

The CDR3 coding sequence is TGTGCCAGGTTAAGTTTGGCAGGGCGCGGCTACACCTTC. Encoded protein: CARLSLAGRGYTF. The V call is TRBV18, the J call TRBJ1-2, with a tentative D call TRBD1 (5 bases). Germline CDR1 KGHSH, CDR2 LQKENI. V lost 9 bases, J lost 8 bases, and 19 bases lay in between. The CDR3 has 13 residues.

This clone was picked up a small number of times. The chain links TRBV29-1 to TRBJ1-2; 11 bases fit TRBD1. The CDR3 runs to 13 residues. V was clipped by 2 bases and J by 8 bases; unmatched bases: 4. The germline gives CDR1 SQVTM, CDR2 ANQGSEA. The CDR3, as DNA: TGCAGCGTTGAATCGTGGGACAGGGGGGGCTACACCTTC. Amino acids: CSVESWDRGGYTF.

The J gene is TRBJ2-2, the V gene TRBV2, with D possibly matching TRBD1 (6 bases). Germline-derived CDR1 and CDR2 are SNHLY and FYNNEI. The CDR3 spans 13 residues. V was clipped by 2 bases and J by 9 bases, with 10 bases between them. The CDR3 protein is CASSETGFRELFF. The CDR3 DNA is TGTGCCAGCAGTGAAACAGGGTTCAGGGAGCTGTTTTTT.

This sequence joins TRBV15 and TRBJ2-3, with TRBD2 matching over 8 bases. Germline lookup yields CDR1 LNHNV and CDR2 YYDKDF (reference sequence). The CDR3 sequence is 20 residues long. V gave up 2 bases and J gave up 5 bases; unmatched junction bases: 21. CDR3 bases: TGTGCCACCAGCAGAACCAGCCCCCGGGGGGGCCGACTGGATCGAGATACGCAGTATTTT. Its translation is CATSRTSPRGGRLDRDTQYF. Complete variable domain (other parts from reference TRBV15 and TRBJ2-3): DAMVIQNPRYQVTQFGKPVTLSCSQTLNHNVMYWYQQKSSQAPKLLFHYYDKDFNNEADTPDNFQSRRPNTSFCFLDIRSPGLGDTAMYLCATSRTSPRGGRLDRDTQYFGPGTRLTVL.

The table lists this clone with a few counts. The CDR3 loop reads CASSSGTVFSGNTIYF. The CDR3 DNA follows: TGTGCCAGCAGCTCCGGGACAGTTTTTTCTGGAAACACCATATATTTT. The chain employs TRBV28 and TRBJ1-3, with 7 positions matching TRBD1. Germline values: CDR1 MDHEN, CDR2 SYDVKM. V lost 6 bases, J lost 1 base, and 9 bases stayed unmatched. This CDR3 is built from 16 residues.

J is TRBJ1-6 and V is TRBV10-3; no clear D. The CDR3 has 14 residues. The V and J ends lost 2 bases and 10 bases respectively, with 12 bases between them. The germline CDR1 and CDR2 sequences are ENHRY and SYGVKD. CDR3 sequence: CAISEGERNSPLHF. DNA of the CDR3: TGTGCCATCAGTGAGGGGGAGAGAAACTCACCCCTCCACTTT.

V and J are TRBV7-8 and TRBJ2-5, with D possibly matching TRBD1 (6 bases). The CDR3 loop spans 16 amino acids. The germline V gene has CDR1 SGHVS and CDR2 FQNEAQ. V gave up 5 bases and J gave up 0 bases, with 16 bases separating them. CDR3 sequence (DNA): TGTGCCAGCAGCCCTGGACAGCGGATGTACCAAGAGACCCAGTACTTC. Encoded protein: CASSPGQRMYQETQYF.

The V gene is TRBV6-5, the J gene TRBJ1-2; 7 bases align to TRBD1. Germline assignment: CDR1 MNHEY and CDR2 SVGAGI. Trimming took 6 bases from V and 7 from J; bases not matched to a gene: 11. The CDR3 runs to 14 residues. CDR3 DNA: TGTGCCAGCAGGCCCCCGACAGGGAAAAGTGGCTACACCTTC. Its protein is CASRPPTGKSGYTF.